This T cell receptor beta chain was documented in a study of human versus mouse CDR3 diversity and MHC coevolution. Sequencing used immunoSEQ multiplex PCR; TCRdb keeps in-frame clones, though not all of them. The sample records 60,000 to 95,000 clones, 85% to 95% being singletons. The trim removed 5 bases at V and 4 bases at J, leaving 13 bases unmatched. CDR1 is SQVTM, CDR2 ANQGSEA, per germline. The CDR3 has 15 residues. This chain links TRBV29-1 with TRBJ2-7, with TRBD2 matching over 8 bases. Sequencing was performed on naive CD4+ T cells from blood. Subset specified: CD45RO-negative CD62L-positive naive CD4 T cells. This clonotype was obtained from a person aged 30-69 years in good health. The CDR3 sequence is CSVQNPTGGVYEQYF. Written as DNA, the CDR3 is TGCAGCGTTCAAAACCCTACCGGGGGGGTTTACGAGCAGTACTTC.